This is a list of T cell receptor beta chains from one sample in a study of identifying expanded T cells in peripheral blood. Profiling relied on immunoSEQ multiplex PCR, and the TCRdb table lists in-frame clones only, not all of them. Of some 78,000 clones in the sample, 84% were seen once. Sequencing was carried out using blood. These receptors all stem from a person between 18 and 75 years old in good health. The CDR3 runs from the conserved cysteine through the conserved F or W. The D gene is left open where the match is weak. Only part of the rows carry a size: once, few, many, or a class if the clone is expanded.

v_call	j_call	clone_size	cdr3_length	d_call	cdr3_nt	cdr3_aa
TRBV18	TRBJ1-1	.	14	.	TGTGCCAGCTCGCCTCCTGAGAGGAACACTGAAGCTTTCTTT	CASSPPERNTEAFF
TRBV27	TRBJ1-1	.	15	.	TGTGCCAGCAGTTTATTGACAGGATTGAACACTGAAGCTTTCTTT	CASSLLTGLNTEAFF
TRBV7-7	TRBJ1-4	.	15	.	TGTGCTAGCAGCTTAGGAACCAATTCTAATGAAAAACTGTTTTTT	CASSLGTNSNEKLFF
TRBV28	TRBJ2-2	.	15	.	TGTGCCAGCAGTTTATGGGGGAGGAACACCGGGGAGCTGTTTTTT	CASSLWGRNTGELFF
TRBV28	TRBJ2-7	once	14	.	TGTGCCAGCAGTTTATCTGCTCTCTCCTACGAGCAGTACTTC	CASSLSALSYEQYF
TRBV27	TRBJ1-2	.	14	.	TGTGCCAGCAGCCCACAGGGAAGGAACTATGGCTACACCTTC	CASSPQGRNYGYTF
TRBV5-1	TRBJ2-7	.	11	.	TGCGCCAGCAGCACAGCCTACGAGCAGTACTTC	CASSTAYEQYF
TRBV18	TRBJ1-4	.	14	TRBD1	TGTGCCAGCCCCGCGGACAGGGTTATGAAGAAACTGTTTTTT	CASPADRVMKKLFF
TRBV7-8	TRBJ1-2	few	14	.	TGTGCCAGCAGCTTAGGGGTAAGAGGAGATGGCTACACCTTC	CASSLGVRGDGYTF
TRBV15	TRBJ2-1	.	16	TRBD1	TGTGCCACCAGAGATACAGGGGGCTTTCTGAACAATGAGCAGTTCTTC	CATRDTGGFLNNEQFF
TRBV11-1	TRBJ2-1	.	15	.	TGTGCCAGCAGCGATGCAGGGCAGCAATACAATGAGCAGTTCTTC	CASSDAGQQYNEQFF
TRBV5-1	TRBJ2-2	.	15	.	TGCGCCAGCAGCTTGGGTCTGGGGAACACCGGGGAGCTGTTTTTT	CASSLGLGNTGELFF
TRBV28	TRBJ2-7	once	17	TRBD1	TGTGCCAGCAGTCCACCTGGGTTCGGGACAGGGTCTGGCGAGCAGTACTTC	CASSPPGFGTGSGEQYF
TRBV11-2	TRBJ1-2	.	15	TRBD1	TGTGCCAGCAGCGTAGGAACAGGGGGCTACTATGGCTACACCTTC	CASSVGTGGYYGYTF
TRBV15	TRBJ2-3	.	15	.	TGTGCCACCAGCAGAGCTGGGGCCCGCACAGATACGCAGTATTTT	CATSRAGARTDTQYF
TRBV15	TRBJ1-5	.	15	.	TGTGCCACCAGCAGAGAAGCCGGGACGGGTCAGCCCCAGCATTTT	CATSREAGTGQPQHF
TRBV10-3	TRBJ2-7	.	16	TRBD1	TGTGCCATCAGCACAAAAACAGGGGCTGGGGAGTACGAGCAGTACTTC	CAISTKTGAGEYEQYF
TRBV7-8	TRBJ2-7	once	15	.	TGTGCCAGCAGCGCGACATTTGGGGAAGGCTACGAGCAGTACTTC	CASSATFGEGYEQYF
TRBV5-1	TRBJ2-7	.	18	.	TGCGCCAGCAGCTTGAGGCCCTCAACAAGCCAAGCGTCCTACGAGCAGTACTTC	CASSLRPSTSQASYEQYF
TRBV5-1	TRBJ2-5	.	16	TRBD2	TGCGCCAGCAGCCCCGGGACTAGCGGGAAAGGGGAGACCCAGTACTTC	CASSPGTSGKGETQYF
TRBV7-2	TRBJ2-3	.	14	.	TGTGCCAGCAGCTTGGGGTGGGGTGGTGATACGCAGTATTTT	CASSLGWGGDTQYF
TRBV7-2	TRBJ2-7	.	14	TRBD1	TGTGCCAGCAGCGGACAGGGGTGGAAGAACGAGCAGTACTTC	CASSGQGWKNEQYF
TRBV28	TRBJ2-5	.	15	TRBD1	TGTGCCAGCAGTGCCATACAGGGGGCCCAAGAGACCCAGTACTTC	CASSAIQGAQETQYF
TRBV5-1	TRBJ1-2	.	12	.	TGCGCCAGCAGCCAGCCGGCGGGGACCTACACCTTC	CASSQPAGTYTF
TRBV27	TRBJ2-1	.	14	TRBD2	TGTGCCAGCAGTAGCGGGAGGGCCCGGAATGAGCAGTTCTTC	CASSSGRARNEQFF
TRBV7-6	TRBJ2-7	.	13	TRBD2	TGTGCCAGCAGCGAGACTAGCGGGTACGAGCAGTACTTC	CASSETSGYEQYF
TRBV14	TRBJ2-7	.	14	.	TGTGCCAGCAGCCCCCAACAGGGTGGTCCACAGCAGTACTTC	CASSPQQGGPQQYF
TRBV6-5	TRBJ2-3	.	16	TRBD2	TGTGCCAGCAGTTCTAGGACTAGCGGTTACACAGATACGCAGTATTTT	CASSSRTSGYTDTQYF
TRBV19	TRBJ1-2	.	14	.	TGTGCCAGTAAACCCGCTTCCAAACTCTATGGCTACACCTTC	CASKPASKLYGYTF
TRBV19	TRBJ2-7	.	16	TRBD2	TGTGCCAGTAGTACTACTAAGCGGGGGAGCTCCTACGAGCAGTACTTC	CASSTTKRGSSYEQYF
TRBV4-3	TRBJ2-4	.	14	.	TGCGCCAGCAGCCAAGATACACAGGGAGGCATTCAGTACTTC	CASSQDTQGGIQYF
TRBV9	TRBJ1-1	.	14	.	TGTGCCAGCAGCGCAGCCAACCAGTTCACTGAAGCTTTCTTT	CASSAANQFTEAFF
TRBV23-1	TRBJ1-2	few	15	.	TGCGCCAGCAGTCAACCCCCAGGGGTTCGGTATGGCTACACCTTC	CASSQPPGVRYGYTF
TRBV7-8	TRBJ2-7	.	17	TRBD2	TGTGCCAGCAGCTTAGAACTAGCGGGAGCCCCCCCTTTCGAGCAGTACTTC	CASSLELAGAPPFEQYF
TRBV7-2	TRBJ2-6	.	18	TRBD2	TGTGCCAGCAGCTTCAAGGTGGCGGGAGCTTCTGGGGCCAACGTCCTGACTTTC	CASSFKVAGASGANVLTF
TRBV14	TRBJ1-2	.	16	TRBD1	TGTGCCAGCAGCCAAGATCTGGTAACAGGGGGCAGAGGCTACACCTTC	CASSQDLVTGGRGYTF
TRBV15	TRBJ1-5	.	12	.	TGTGCCACCAGCAGAGACCATCAGCCCCAGCATTTT	CATSRDHQPQHF
TRBV6-6	TRBJ2-2	.	12	.	TGTGCCAGCAGTTACGGGGCAGGGGAGCTGTTTTTT	CASSYGAGELFF
TRBV6-1	TRBJ2-7	.	16	.	TGTGCCAGCAGTGAAGAAAGCCGCGGCCTGACCTACGAGCAGTACTTC	CASSEESRGLTYEQYF
TRBV15	TRBJ2-1	.	15	.	TGTGCCACCAGCAGAACTAGTACCGTGGGGCATGAGCAGTTCTTC	CATSRTSTVGHEQFF
TRBV15	TRBJ1-3	.	15	.	TGTGCCACCAGCTTTCAGATAACCTCTGGAAACACCATATATTTT	CATSFQITSGNTIYF
TRBV5-1	TRBJ2-7	.	16	.	TGCGCCAGCAGCTTGAGTGCTGGACTCCCCTCCTACGAGCAGTACTTC	CASSLSAGLPSYEQYF
TRBV6-5	TRBJ2-1	.	13	.	TGTGCCAGCAGGTGGGGGTTGGTCAATGAGCAGTTCTTC	CASRWGLVNEQFF
TRBV11-2	TRBJ1-3	few	16	TRBD1	TGTGCCAGCAGTTCTCAACAGGGGGGCTCTGGAAACACCATATATTTT	CASSSQQGGSGNTIYF
TRBV11-2	TRBJ2-1	hyperexpanded	13	TRBD1	TGTGCCAGCAGCTCTCCGCAACAGGGGGAGTATTTCTTC	CASSSPQQGEYFF
TRBV7-8	TRBJ2-7	once	19	TRBD2	TGTGCCAGCAGCTATCCCATCGGGCGGGAGGGCCTCCGTTCGGGCGAGCAGTACTTC	CASSYPIGREGLRSGEQYF
TRBV27	TRBJ2-6	.	18	TRBD2	TGTGCCAGCAGCCCACTAGCGGGAGGCACTTCTGGGGCCAACGTCCTGACTTTC	CASSPLAGGTSGANVLTF
TRBV4-3	TRBJ1-3	.	16	.	TGCGCCAGCAGCCAGACCGGAGGGCTATCTGGAAACACCATATATTTT	CASSQTGGLSGNTIYF
TRBV11-2	TRBJ2-2	.	16	TRBD2	TGTGCCAGCAGCCGACTAGCGGGAGCTCGTACCGGGGAGCTGTTTTTT	CASSRLAGARTGELFF
TRBV10-3	TRBJ2-7	.	14	.	TGTGCCATTAGAGCGGAGCCGTCCTCCTACGAGCAGTACTTC	CAIRAEPSSYEQYF
TRBV5-1	TRBJ2-7	.	14	TRBD1	TGCGCCAGCAGCGTCGGGACAGCCCCCTACGAGCAGTACTTC	CASSVGTAPYEQYF